This passage covers 30 T cell receptor beta chains from one sample sequenced in a study of cytomegalovirus exposure and HLA in healthy donors. Amplification used 60 Vbeta primers and 13 Jbeta primers. Produced via immunoSEQ multiplex PCR; TCRdb's table is partial and in-frame only. The sample shows nearly 200,000 clones, roughly 77% of them seen only once. Sequenced: PBMCs. Every receptor here comes from a male donor in good health and CMV-seropositive.

This chain joins TRBV7-9 and TRBJ2-1; weak D call: TRBD1 (5 bases). The V end was cut by 1 base, the J end by 10 bases, with 14 bases between. This CDR3 is built from 14 residues. The germline CDR1 and CDR2 sequences are SEHNR and FQNEAQ (reference sequence). The CDR3 is CASSLDPGFGEQFF. The CDR3 region has the DNA TGTGCCAGCAGCTTAGACCCAGGGTTCGGGGAGCAGTTCTTC.

This clone came up a few times. The chain joins TRBV7-9 to TRBJ2-7; 9 nucleotides align to TRBD2. Germline assignment: CDR1 SEHNR and CDR2 FQNEAQ (reference sequence). CDR3 size: 12 residues. J was trimmed by 6 bases and V by 11 bases; bases with no gene match: 8. CDR3 DNA: TGTGCCGGGGGTATAGCGGGAGTCGAGCAGTACTTC. Residues: CAGGIAGVEQYF.

This chain joins TRBV27 and TRBJ1-4, with TRBD1 as a possible D gene (6 bases). The CDR3 spans 13 residues. Looked up from germline, CDR1 is MNHEY and CDR2 is SMNVEV (reference sequence). V shed 4 bases and J shed 8 bases, with 11 bases lying between them. The CDR3 here is CASSSQGGEKLFF. In nucleotides, the CDR3 is TGTGCCAGCAGTTCACAGGGTGGAGAAAAACTGTTTTTT.

This sequence joins TRBV9 and TRBJ2-5; a possible D gene is TRBD1 (5 bases). The CDR3 runs 17 residues. CDR1 and CDR2 (germline): SGDLS, YYNGEE. Trimming cost V 0 bases and J 2 bases, with 17 bases left between them. As DNA, the CDR3 is TGTGCCAGCAGCGTAGAGGGGCGACTTGAATTTCAAGAGACCCAGTACTTC. This sequence encodes CASSVEGRLEFQETQYF.

The CDR3 sequence: CASSQEGTDRAKLFF. CDR3 DNA sequence: TGCGCCAGCAGCCAAGAAGGTACTGACAGGGCAAAACTGTTTTTT. The chain recombines TRBV4-3 with TRBJ1-4; 7 bases agree with TRBD1. This CDR3 has 15 residues. The ends lost 0 bases at V and 10 bases at J; junction bases unmatched: 8. The germline V gene encodes CDR1 LGHNA and CDR2 YSLEER.

This chain links TRBV9 with TRBJ2-3; 7 bases agree with TRBD1. CDR1 SGDLS and CDR2 YYNGEE come from the germline V gene. V shed 1 base and J 6 bases; nucleotides not matched to a gene: 5. CDR3 size: 14 residues. The CDR3 DNA is TGTGCCAGCAGCGTACTACAGGGGATGGATACGCAGTATTTT. Its protein is CASSVLQGMDTQYF.

This clone appeared once. The CDR3 bases are TGTGCCAGCAGCATACAGGGGGCACAGCCCCAGCATTTT. This gives the protein CASSIQGAQPQHF. The chain recombines TRBV27 with TRBJ1-5; 9 bases align to TRBD1. With V trimmed by 6 bases and J by 7 bases, 4 bases remained unmatched. The CDR3 extends over 13 amino acids. Germline CDR1 MNHEY, CDR2 SMNVEV (reference sequence).

This clone has only a few counts. This chain joins TRBV18 and TRBJ1-3; tentative D call: TRBD1 (6 bases). This CDR3 is 15 amino acids long. Trimming cost V 6 bases and J 1 base, with 13 bases left between them. Germline assignment: CDR1 KGHSH and CDR2 LQKENI. Here the CDR3 DNA reads TGTGCCAGCTCTTTCGAGAGGGGGTCTGGAAACACCATATATTTT. Encoded protein: CASSFERGSGNTIYF.

The rearrangement uses TRBV6-1 and TRBJ2-7; a possible D gene is TRBD1 (5 bases). There are 12 residues in the CDR3. V lost 5 bases and J 4 bases, leaving 9 bases between the germline ends. The germline CDR1 and CDR2 sequences are MNHNS and SASEGT. CDR3 residues: CASSRGKYEQYF. CDR3 DNA: TGTGCCAGCAGTAGGGGAAAATACGAGCAGTACTTC.

The V call is TRBV10-3, the J call TRBJ1-4, with 7 bases matching TRBD1. The V gene end was trimmed by 10 bases and the J gene end by 0 bases; junction bases not matched to a gene: 8. The CDR3 sequence is 15 residues long. CDR1 is ENHRY, CDR2 SYGVKD, per germline. The CDR3 DNA is TGTGCCACAAGACAGGGTCCATCAACTAATGAAAAACTGTTTTTT. This codes for CATRQGPSTNEKLFF.

This clone was seen more than once but under ten times. J is TRBJ2-7 and V is TRBV6-6, with D perhaps TRBD2 (6 bases). The germline V gene has CDR1 MNHNY and CDR2 SVGAGI (reference sequence). Deletions cut 6 bases from V and 0 bases from J, with 12 bases between. This CDR3 contains 14 residues. CDR3 bases: TGTGCCAGCAGCCCTAGCGCGAGCTCCTACGAGCAGTACTTC. It yields the protein CASSPSASSYEQYF.

Details on this clone: One junction end disagrees with the germline gene, perhaps due to a read error. The sample holds other DNA sequences that translate to the same CDR3. The V and J genes are TRBV9 and TRBJ2-3; the D is unclear. The CDR3 totals 14 residues. The germline V gene encodes CDR1 SGDLS and CDR2 YYNGEE. CDR3 coding DNA: TGTGCCAGCAGCGTAGATTACAGCACTGATACGCAGTATTTT. Encoded protein: CASSVDYSTDTQYF. Complete variable domain (other parts from reference TRBV9 and TRBJ2-3): DSGVTQTPKHLITATGQRVTLRCSPRSGDLSVYWYQQSLDQGLQFLIQYYNGEERAKGNILERFSAQQFPDLHSELNLSSLELGDSALYFCASSVDYSTDTQYFGPGTRLTVL.

The CDR3 reads CASRTGTGVGYTF. The CDR3 DNA follows: TGTGCCAGCAGAACCGGGACAGGGGTCGGCTACACCTTC. The chain combines TRBV7-2 with TRBJ1-2, with 10 bases matching TRBD1. V lost 6 bases and J lost 8; bases outside the gene matches: 6. Germline CDR1 and CDR2: SGHTA and FQGNSA. The CDR3 is 13 residues long.

The V call is TRBV5-6, the J call TRBJ2-7, with TRBD1 identical over 7 bases. The V gene end was trimmed by 4 bases and the J gene end by 5 bases; junction bases not matched to a gene: 6. This CDR3 comprises 13 residues. CDR1 SGHDT and CDR2 YYEEEE come from the germline V gene. CDR3 coding DNA: TGTGCCAGCAGCCACACCGGGACAGACGAGCAGTACTTC. It yields the protein CASSHTGTDEQYF.

The chain combines TRBV6-5 with TRBJ2-7, with 7 bases fitting TRBD2. Per the germline V gene, CDR1 is MNHEY and CDR2 is SVGAGI. Trimming at V came to 2 bases and at J to 0 bases, leaving 4 bases not matched to a gene. The CDR3 loop spans 15 amino acids. CDR3 residues: CASSYAGLSSYEQYF. The CDR3 DNA reads as TGTGCCAGCAGTTACGCGGGACTAAGCTCCTACGAGCAGTACTTC.

The chain has TRBV28 and TRBJ2-7; D possibly corresponds to TRBD2 (5 bases). The CDR3 spans 13 residues. With 4 bases removed from V and 2 bases from J, the gap between germline ends came to 9 bases. Germline V lookup: CDR1 MDHEN, CDR2 SYDVKM. The DNA for the CDR3 is TGTGCCAGCAGTTCTCCCGGGACCTACGAGCAGTACTTC. Protein product: CASSSPGTYEQYF. Drawing the rest from reference TRBV28 and TRBJ2-7, the complete variable domain is DVKVTQSSRYLVKRTGEKVFLECVQDMDHENMFWYRQDPGLGLRLIYFSYDVKMKEKGDIPEGYSVSREKKERFSLILESASTNQTSMYLCASSSPGTYEQYFGPGTRLTVT.

The chain uses TRBV4-2 and TRBJ1-5, with D uncertain. The V end lost 0 bases, the J end lost 4 bases, and 16 bases lay between the germline ends. Germline lookup yields CDR1 LGHNA and CDR2 YNFKEQ. CDR3 size: 17 residues. The CDR3 sequence: CASSQDLAAGGNQPQHF. As DNA, the CDR3 is TGTGCCAGCAGCCAAGATCTAGCGGCAGGTGGTAATCAGCCCCAGCATTTT.

J is TRBJ1-5 and V is TRBV6-5, with 7 bases that match TRBD1. This CDR3 has 15 residues. The germline V gene has CDR1 MNHEY and CDR2 SVGAGI. The junction had 4 bases not matched to a gene; V was cut back by 2 bases and J by 3 bases. CDR3 amino acids: CASSYLQGSNQPQHF. The CDR3 DNA reads as TGTGCCAGCAGTTACCTACAGGGGTCCAATCAGCCCCAGCATTTT.

The chain uses TRBV6-6 and TRBJ2-3, with 9 bases lining up with TRBD2. Germline CDR1 reads MNHNY; CDR2 reads SVGAGI (reference sequence). J lost 6 bases, V lost 0 bases, and 1 base had no gene match. This CDR3 contains 14 residues. The CDR3 DNA reads TGTGCCAGCAGTTACTCGGCGGGGGGGGATACGCAGTATTTT. Its protein is CASSYSAGGDTQYF.

The J gene is TRBJ2-1, the V gene TRBV7-7; maybe TRBD1 (6 bases). The CDR3 is 15 residues long. Germline CDR1 is SSHAT and CDR2 is FNYEAQ (reference sequence). V shed 8 bases and J shed 4 bases, with 18 bases lying between them. Here the CDR3 reads CASQPAQGLYNEQFF. The CDR3 DNA reads TGTGCCAGCCAACCCGCACAGGGCCTTTACAATGAGCAGTTCTTC. The entire variable domain, with the rest obtained from reference TRBV7-7 and TRBJ2-1, is as follows: GAGVSQSPRYKVTKRGQDVTLRCDPISSHATLYWYQQALGQGPEFLTYFNYEAQPDKSGLPSDRFSAERPEGSISTLTIQRTEQRDSAMYRCASQPAQGLYNEQFFGPGTRLTVL.

A few counts support this clone. The chain links TRBV7-3 to TRBJ2-1; D gene uncertain. The germline V gene has CDR1 SGHTA and CDR2 FQGTGA. V was shortened by 4 bases and J by 10 bases, with 11 bases between the two germline ends. This CDR3 has 12 residues. The CDR3 spells CASSSPGGEQFF. In DNA, the CDR3 is TGTGCCAGCAGCTCCCCCGGCGGAGAGCAGTTCTTC.

The V gene is TRBV5-1, the J gene TRBJ1-1; D call uncertain. From germline, CDR1 is SGHRS and CDR2 YFSETQ. The germline V and J ends were trimmed by 7 bases and 7 bases, with 11 bases remaining between them. The CDR3 totals 11 residues. This chain's CDR3 is CASASSSEAFF. CDR3 DNA: TGCGCCAGCGCCTCAAGTAGTGAAGCTTTCTTT.

The chain is built from TRBV27 and TRBJ2-2; possibly TRBD2 for D (6 bases). The CDR3 totals 15 residues. V lost 6 bases to trimming and J lost 7 bases, with 18 bases between them. Per germline, CDR1 MNHEY and CDR2 SMNVEV (reference sequence). This CDR3 is CASSFIGGMDGELFF. CDR3 bases: TGTGCCAGCAGCTTTATCGGGGGTATGGACGGGGAGCTGTTTTTT.

J is TRBJ2-3 and V is TRBV28; TRBD1 aligns across 9 bases. V shed 5 bases, J shed 4 bases, and the junction held 4 bases outside the gene matches. Germline V gene sequence: CDR1 MDHEN, CDR2 SYDVKM. This CDR3 is 14 amino acids long. CDR3 sequence reads: CASSPQGAADTQYF. The CDR3 region has the DNA TGTGCCAGCAGTCCACAGGGGGCAGCAGATACGCAGTATTTT.

This clone was found a few times. This sequence joins TRBV13 and TRBJ2-3, with TRBD2 as a possible D gene (6 bases). Germline assignment: CDR1 PRHDT and CDR2 FYEKMQ (reference sequence). This CDR3 spans 15 amino acids. V was trimmed by 1 base and J by 0 bases, leaving 8 bases between them. The CDR3 sequence: CASSLAGRSTDTQYF. For the CDR3, the DNA is TGTGCCAGCAGCTTAGCGGGGAGGAGCACAGATACGCAGTATTTT. The full variable domain, completed using reference TRBV13 and TRBJ2-3, is AAGVIQSPRHLIKEKRETATLKCYPIPRHDTVYWYQQGPGQDPQFLISFYEKMQSDKGSIPDRFSAQQFSDYHSELNMSSLELGDSALYFCASSLAGRSTDTQYFGPGTRLTVL.

This sequence joins TRBV7-2 and TRBJ1-2; D gene uncertain. This CDR3 spans 12 amino acids. V shed 5 bases and J shed 5 bases, with 9 bases lying between them. Germline loops: CDR1 SGHTA, CDR2 FQGNSA. The CDR3 region is CASSRSEYGYTF. Here the CDR3 DNA reads TGTGCCAGCAGCCGCAGCGAATATGGCTACACCTTC.

The chain couples TRBV6-6 to TRBJ2-2, with 11 positions matching TRBD2. Germline V CDR1 and CDR2: MNHNY, SVGAGI (reference sequence). CDR3 length equals 15 residues. The junction had 6 bases not matched to a gene; V was cut back by 5 bases and J by 7 bases. The CDR3 DNA reads TGTGCCAGCAGTGGTAGCGGGAGGGGGGTCGGGGAGCTGTTTTTT. It encodes CASSGSGRGVGELFF.

This clone was seen a few times. J is TRBJ2-1 and V is TRBV5-4; the match to TRBD1 covers 8 bases. The J segment lost 5 bases and the V segment lost 4 bases, leaving 5 bases of the junction unmatched. There are 14 residues in the CDR3. Germline-derived CDR1 and CDR2 are SGHNT and YYREEE (reference sequence). The CDR3 sequence: CASSGTGLNNEQFF. CDR3 DNA: TGTGCCAGCAGCGGGACAGGACTGAACAATGAGCAGTTCTTC.

J is TRBJ1-1 and V is TRBV6-6, with TRBD1 matching 8 bases. Germline CDR1 reads MNHNY; CDR2 reads SVGAGI (reference sequence). CDR3 size: 13 residues. J gave up 1 base and V 8 bases, and 3 bases lay outside the gene matches. Here the CDR3 DNA reads TGTGCCAGCGGACAGGGCCAGAACACTGAAGCTTTCTTT. Translating gives CASGQGQNTEAFF.

The V gene is TRBV7-3, the J gene TRBJ2-7; TRBD2 might be the D (5 bases). This CDR3 has 11 amino acids. V was clipped by 5 bases and J by 9 bases, with 11 bases between them. Germline V lookup: CDR1 SGHTA, CDR2 FQGTGA. CDR3 loop: CASSDTSLQYF. The CDR3 DNA reads as TGTGCCAGCAGCGACACTAGTTTGCAGTACTTC.